Listed below are T cell receptor beta chains from one sample, sequenced in a study of T and B cells in COVID-19 patients. TCRdb passed the multiplex PCR reads through MiXCR, listing each CDR3 protein once. The profile covers 5,500 to 6,000 distinct CDR3 sequences, with roughly 27% appearing a single time and about two fifths taken by the ten largest. Specimen: blood. Receptor source: a human donor with active COVID-19. The donor label of this sample is uncertain. The CDR3 runs from the conserved cysteine through the conserved F or W. Each record gives: J gene, D gene, clone size, V gene, CDR3 protein, CDR3 DNA. The D gene is left open where the match is weak. For some rows the clone size is stated as once, few or many, or as a class when expanded; others skip it.

>TRBJ1-2|-|-|TRBV6-5
CASSYSTRNGYTF
TGTGCCAGCAGTTACTCGACCCGGAATGGCTACACCTTC
>TRBJ2-3|TRBD2|-|TRBV7-6
CASSSGTSGTDTQYF
TGTGCCAGCAGCTCCGGGACTAGCGGCACAGATACGCAGTATTTT
>TRBJ2-5|TRBD1|few|TRBV6-6
CASTRPAQGAETQYF
TGTGCCAGCACCCGTCCGGCACAGGGGGCAGAGACCCAGTACTTC
>TRBJ1-3|-|medium-sized|TRBV15
CATSSRESGNTIYF
TGTGCCACCAGCAGCAGGGAATCTGGAAACACCATATATTTT
>TRBJ2-5|-|medium-sized|TRBV6-2/TRBV6-3
CASSVAAQETQYF
TGTGCCAGCAGTGTAGCGGCCCAAGAGACCCAGTACTTC
>TRBJ2-5|-|few|TRBV5-4
CASSSGGDETQYF
TGTGCCAGCAGCTCCGGTGGGGACGAGACCCAGTACTTC
>TRBJ2-7|-|once|TRBV6-5
CASSYRGSPYYEQYF
TGTGCCAGCAGTTACAGGGGGAGCCCCTACTACGAGCAGTACTTC
>TRBJ2-7|-|medium-sized|TRBV15
CATSPRTTGYEQYF
TGTGCCACCAGCCCCCGCACTACGGGGTACGAGCAGTACTTC
>TRBJ2-5|-|medium-sized|TRBV19
CASSPRTIQETQYF
TGTGCCAGCTCCCCCCGGACAATCCAAGAGACCCAGTACTTC
>TRBJ2-7|-|-|TRBV24-1
CATSDLDSKGIGEQYF
TGTGCCACCAGTGATTTGGATTCTAAAGGAATCGGAGAGCAGTACTTC
>TRBJ2-4|-|-|TRBV7-9
CASSLRGDIQYF
TGTGCCAGCAGCTTAAGGGGAGACATTCAGTACTTC
>TRBJ2-3|-|medium-sized|TRBV5-6
CASRVVGGSRDTQYF
TGTGCCAGCAGAGTCGTAGGGGGGTCCAGGGATACGCAGTATTTT
>TRBJ2-7|TRBD2|-|TRBV5-1
CASSFREGRYEQYF
TGCGCCAGCAGCTTCCGGGAGGGCAGATACGAGCAGTACTTC
>TRBJ2-3|TRBD2|-|TRBV6-2/TRBV6-3
CASSDTGGTDTQYF
TGTGCCAGCAGCGATACGGGGGGGACAGATACGCAGTATTTT
>TRBJ2-5|-|-|TRBV11-1
CASSSSSGQAETQYF
TGTGCCAGCAGTTCGTCCTCGGGTCAGGCGGAGACCCAGTACTTC